One and the same sample provided the 31 T cell receptor beta chains below, sequenced in a study of glioma-infiltrating T cells (dated by TCRdb to 2016 to 2017). Sequencing took place on an Illumina MiSeq. The iRepertoire nested amplicon-rescue multiplex PCR (arm-PCR) platform was used to amplify TCR alpha and beta CDR3 regions from RNA. In TCRdb, the public reads were trimmed at Q25 with fastp and aligned with MiXCR, with productive beta chains retained. Every CDR3 protein is listed once, alongside the most common genes and DNA of its rows. The sample table shows fewer than 200,000 distinct CDR3 sequences, and roughly a third are seen once. The top ten clonotypes cover 20% to 25% of the sample. Material for sequencing was glioma tissue, nonneoplastic brain tissue, or PBMCs (not recorded which). The receptors were gathered from a human donor with low-grade glioma or glioblastoma, undergoing nonglioma brain surgery, or in good health (not recorded which).

This clonotype was recorded many times. This rearrangement joins TRBV28 to TRBJ2-5; D is unresolved. The V end lost 3 bases, the J end lost 1 base, and 9 bases lay between the germline ends. CDR3 length equals 14 residues. Per germline, CDR1 MDHEN and CDR2 SYDVKM. In nucleotides, the CDR3 is TGTGCCAGCAGTTTGGCAGAGTTCCAAGAGACCCAGTACTTC. Translating it yields CASSLAEFQETQYF.

This clonotype was observed a few times. This chain joins TRBV4-2 and TRBJ2-5; perhaps TRBD2 as D (5 bases). Trimming stripped 0 bases from V and 3 bases from J, with 8 bases between. This CDR3 is built from 14 residues. Germline V gives CDR1 LGHNA, CDR2 YNFKEQ. This CDR3 is CASSQELGKETQYF. In DNA form, the CDR3 reads TGTGCCAGCAGCCAAGAACTAGGGAAAGAGACCCAGTACTTC.

In this sample, this clonotype turned up many times. The V call is TRBV10-3, the J call TRBJ2-5, with D possibly being TRBD1 or TRBD2 (6 bases each). CDR3 length: 14 amino acids. Per germline, CDR1 ENHRY and CDR2 SYGVKD. The V end lost 0 bases, the J end lost 6 bases, and 11 bases lay between the germline ends. The CDR3 loop reads CAISESGGGKTQYF. CDR3 bases: TGTGCCATCAGTGAGTCAGGGGGAGGCAAGACCCAGTACTTC.

Ten or more counts support this clonotype. The chain is built from TRBV19 and TRBJ2-7, with 7 bases matching TRBD1. Germline V gene lookup returns CDR1 LNHDA and CDR2 SQIVND (reference sequence). CDR3 size: 17 residues. V trimming: 2 bases; J trimming: 1 base; junction bases outside the gene matches: 11. For the CDR3, the DNA is TGTGCCAGTAGTATAACACCTCGACAGGGCCGATCCTACGAGCAGTACTTC. Protein product: CASSITPRQGRSYEQYF. Combining the CDR3 with reference TRBV19 and TRBJ2-7 gives the whole variable domain DGGITQSPKYLFRKEGQNVTLSCEQNLNHDAMYWYRQDPGQGLRLIYYSQIVNDFQKGDIAEGYSVSREKKESFPLTVTSAQKNPTAFYLCASSITPRQGRSYEQYFGPGTRLTVT.

In its sample, this clonotype was seen many times. The chain carries TRBV28 and TRBJ2-1; 9 bases are shared with TRBD2. V lost 7 bases and J lost 9; bases outside the gene matches: 10. There are 14 residues in the CDR3. Germline loops: CDR1 MDHEN, CDR2 SYDVKM. The CDR3: CASIEDSGRGEQFF. The CDR3 region has the DNA TGTGCCAGCATTGAGGATAGCGGGAGAGGTGAGCAGTTCTTC.

This clonotype was counted a single time. In nucleotides, the CDR3 is TGTGCCAGCACCCGGGACTTCGCGGAGCCCTACAATGAGCAGTTCTTC. Translation gives CASTRDFAEPYNEQFF. The chain is built from TRBV28 and TRBJ2-1; D possibly corresponds to TRBD2 (6 bases). The V end was cut by 7 bases, the J end by 2 bases, with 18 bases between. The CDR3 consists of 16 residues. CDR1 and CDR2 from the germline V gene are MDHEN and SYDVKM.

This clonotype was recorded a few times. The rearrangement joins TRBV5-1 to TRBJ2-3; 8 bases align to TRBD2. The CDR3 is made up of 14 amino acids. The V segment lost 5 bases and the J segment 6 bases; nucleotides outside the gene matches: 8. Germline V gene lookup returns CDR1 SGHRS and CDR2 YFSETQ. The CDR3 here is CASRTGTSGDTQYF. As DNA, the CDR3 is TGCGCCAGCAGGACCGGGACTAGTGGCGATACGCAGTATTTT.

The chain is built from TRBV7-3 and TRBJ2-1; no reliable D call. V was pared by 5 bases and J by 5 bases, with 10 bases between. Germline V lookup: CDR1 SGHTA, CDR2 FQGTGA. This CDR3 spans 13 amino acids. The CDR3 region is CASSLRLDNEQFF. For the CDR3, the DNA is TGTGCCAGCAGCCTAAGGCTCGACAATGAGCAGTTCTTC.

Concerning this clonotype: A read error may be the cause here, since a much bigger clone is one base away. The V and J genes are TRBV27 and TRBJ2-1; 8 positions agree with TRBD2. Germline lookup yields CDR1 MNHEY and CDR2 SMNVEV (reference sequence). The V and J ends lost 10 bases and 11 bases, in that order; junction bases with no gene match: 13. CDR3 length equals 13 residues. CDR3 region: CATRDRAGGKQFF. Written as DNA, the CDR3 is TGTGCCACCAGGGATAGGGCGGGAGGCAAGCAGTTCTTC.

The sample holds many counts of this clonotype. The CDR3 loop reads CASSRTSGVGNEQFF. CDR3 in DNA: TGTGCCAGCAGCCGAACTAGCGGGGTCGGGAATGAGCAGTTCTTC. The chain uses TRBV27 and TRBJ2-1; 10 positions match TRBD2. Trimming removed 6 bases from V and 7 bases from J; junction bases left unmatched: 9. Germline CDR1 MNHEY, CDR2 SMNVEV (reference sequence). The CDR3 runs to 15 residues.

V usage is TRBV20-1 and J usage is TRBJ2-1; weak D call: TRBD2 (6 bases). There are 13 residues in the CDR3. Germline V CDR1 and CDR2: DFQATT, SNEGSKA (reference sequence). CDR3 sequence reads: CRGLRRDSYEQFF. The CDR3 DNA reads as TGCAGGGGCCTCAGACGGGACTCCTATGAGCAGTTCTTC.

The gene calls are TRBV3-1 and TRBJ2-4; TRBD2 is a possible D gene (6 bases). V shed 2 bases and J shed 9 bases, with 17 bases lying between them. The CDR3 is made up of 15 amino acids. Germline V gene lookup returns CDR1 LGHDT and CDR2 YNNKEL (reference sequence). The DNA of the CDR3 is TGTGCCAGCAGCCAATACACGGGGGTATTCAGCATTCAGTACTTC. Encoded protein: CASSQYTGVFSIQYF.

A note on this clonotype: One junction end disagrees with the germline gene, perhaps due to a read error. J is TRBJ1-5 and V is TRBV12-3 or TRBV12-4; D remains ambiguous. The CDR3 is 15 amino acids. CDR3: CASSQEYNSNQPQNF. CDR3 nucleotide sequence: TGTGCCAGCAGCCAAGAGTATAATAGCAATCAGCCCCAGAATTTT.

This clonotype was detected ten times or more. The V call is TRBV2, the J call TRBJ1-1; D remains ambiguous. Germline V gene lookup returns CDR1 SNHLY and CDR2 FYNNEI. The CDR3 is made up of 11 amino acids. V was cut by 7 bases and J by 7 bases, with 10 bases left in between. The CDR3 protein is CASIRFDEAFF. DNA for the CDR3: TGTGCCAGCATCCGGTTTGATGAAGCTTTCTTT.

The sample holds many counts of this clonotype. The rearrangement joins TRBV27 to TRBJ2-5, with D possibly TRBD2 on 6 matching bases. Germline-derived CDR1 and CDR2 are MNHEY and SMNVEV (reference sequence). V was pared by 7 bases and J by 0 bases, with 18 bases between. There are 16 residues in the CDR3. The CDR3 protein is CASNSLSGGDQETQYF. The CDR3 DNA is TGTGCCAGCAATTCCCTTAGCGGCGGAGACCAAGAGACCCAGTACTTC.

This clonotype has just one count. The chain combines TRBV6-4 with TRBJ2-7; 9 bases are shared with TRBD1. The length of the CDR3 is 15 residues. CDR1 MRHNA and CDR2 SNTAGT come from the germline V gene. The chain's CDR3 is CAGSYQGQGRDEQYF. The DNA for the CDR3 is TGTGCTGGCAGTTACCAAGGACAGGGGCGGGACGAGCAGTACTTC.

In its sample, this clonotype was seen many times. The DNA for the CDR3 is TGTGCCAGCAGCCAGACAGGGCCAAGGGGGGGGATTAGCAATCAGCCCCAGCATTTT. This translates into CASSQTGPRGGISNQPQHF. The chain carries TRBV3-1 and TRBJ1-5; 7 bases match TRBD1. V shed 3 bases and J 0 bases; nucleotides not matched to a gene: 14. Germline assignment: CDR1 LGHDT and CDR2 YNNKEL (reference sequence). This CDR3 is 19 amino acids long.

The rearrangement links TRBV30 to TRBJ2-5, with D tentatively TRBD2 (6 bases). Germline values: CDR1 GTSNPN, CDR2 SVGIG (reference sequence). CDR3 length: 16 residues. V lost 2 bases, J lost 11 bases, and 27 bases lay in between. The CDR3 DNA reads TGTGCCTGGAGTCCTTCCCAGGGACTCGCGTACAATGAGCAGTACTTC. Translating it yields CAWSPSQGLAYNEQYF. The full variable domain, completed using reference TRBV30 and TRBJ2-5, is SQTIHQWPATLVQPVGSPLSLECTVEGTSNPNLYWYRQAAGRGLQLLFYSVGIGQISSEVPQNLSASRPQDRQFILSSKKLLLSDSGFYLCAWSPSQGLAYNEQYFGPGTRLLVL.

Comments on this clonotype: Being one base from a much bigger clone, this may be a read error. CDR3 sequence: CARSLASGAGTEAFF. In DNA form, the CDR3 reads TGCGCCAGAAGCTTGGCCTCGGGGGCCGGCACTGAAGCTTTCTTT. This chain links TRBV5-1 with TRBJ1-1; D possibly corresponds to TRBD1 (6 bases). Per germline, CDR1 SGHRS and CDR2 YFSETQ. There are 15 residues in the CDR3. The full variable domain, rest sourced from reference TRBV5-1 and TRBJ1-1, is KAGVTQTPRYLIKTRGQQVTLSCSPISGHRSVSWYQQTPGQGLQFLFEYFSETQRNKGNFPGRFSGRQFSNSRSEMNVSTLELGDSALYLCARSLASGAGTEAFFGQGTRLTVV.

The chain has TRBV6-5 and TRBJ1-1, with 10 bases aligning to TRBD1. Germline V gene sequence: CDR1 MNHEY, CDR2 SVGAGI. With 10 bases clipped from V and 0 bases from J, the junction kept 8 bases outside the gene matches. This CDR3 is 15 amino acids long. CDR3 nucleotides: TGTGCCACCAGGACCGGGACAGGGGTGAACACTGAAGCTTTCTTT. Translation: CATRTGTGVNTEAFF.

As for this clonotype: Just one base apart from a much larger clone, this may be a read error. The chain carries TRBV12-3 or TRBV12-4 and TRBJ1-1; the D is unclear. The germline V and J ends were trimmed by 3 bases and 7 bases, with 9 bases remaining between them. The CDR3 has 12 amino acids. The CDR3 region has the DNA TGTGCCAGCAGTTTGGGGAGGAATGAAGCTTTCTTT. Protein: CASSLGRNEAFF.

With respect to this clonotype: A read error is possible here, since a much larger clone lies one base away. The conserved closing phenylalanine or tryptophan is absent in this CDR3, likely reflecting a read error. This sequence joins TRBV7-9 and TRBJ2-7, with 7 bases fitting TRBD2. CDR1 is SEHNR and CDR2 is FQNEAQ in the germline V gene (reference sequence). V shed 3 bases, J shed 5 bases, and the junction held 7 bases outside the gene matches. CDR3 size: 14 residues. CDR3: CASSFIGGSDEQYL. The CDR3 DNA is TGTGCCAGCAGCTTTATAGGCGGGAGTGACGAGCAGTACCTC.

The rearrangement uses TRBV19 and TRBJ2-7; the D is unclear. This CDR3 spans 13 amino acids. Germline CDR1 and CDR2: LNHDA and SQIVND (reference sequence). The V end lost 10 bases, the J end lost 1 base, and 14 bases lay between the germline ends. The CDR3 DNA reads TGTGCCACCAGGCGAGACGGTTCCTACGAGCAGTACTTC. Amino acid sequence: CATRRDGSYEQYF.

This clonotype occurred once. The junction departs from germline at one end; a sequencing error may be responsible. This rearrangement joins TRBV27 to TRBJ2-7; weak D call: TRBD2 (7 bases). This CDR3 has 14 amino acids. Germline V lookup: CDR1 MNHEY, CDR2 SMNVEV (reference sequence). CDR3: CASSPRGGGYEKYF. The CDR3 DNA reads TGTGCCAGCAGTCCAAGGGGGGGGGGGTACGAGAAGTACTTC.

A note on this clonotype: A much larger clone differs from this one at a single base, so this may be a read error. The J gene is TRBJ1-5, the V gene TRBV4-2; 8 nucleotides line up with TRBD1. The CDR3 length is 13 residues. Germline V gene lookup returns CDR1 LGHNA and CDR2 YNFKEQ. CDR3 in amino acids: CASSPDRDQHQHF. The CDR3 nucleotides are TGTGCCAGCAGCCCGGACAGGGATCAGCACCAGCATTTT.

In this sample, this clonotype turned up many times. The chain couples TRBV7-2 to TRBJ2-7; D perhaps matches TRBD2 (6 bases). Germline V gives CDR1 SGHTA, CDR2 FQGNSA. Deletions cut 5 bases from V and 0 bases from J, with 17 bases between. The CDR3 consists of 16 residues. In DNA form, the CDR3 reads TGTGCCAGCAGCCTAACCGGGGGAGTCCCCTCCTACGAGCAGTACTTC. Translated: CASSLTGGVPSYEQYF. Full variable domain (rest looked up from reference TRBV7-2 and TRBJ2-7): GAGVSQSPSNKVTEKGKDVELRCDPISGHTALYWYRQSLGQGLEFLIYFQGNSAPDKSGLPSDRFSAERTGGSVSTLTIQRTQQEDSAVYLCASSLTGGVPSYEQYFGPGTRLTVT.

Many counts were recorded for this clonotype. This chain connects TRBV7-9 to TRBJ2-4; possibly TRBD2 for D (5 bases). V lost 1 base, J lost 4 bases, and 8 bases lay in between. The CDR3 runs to 14 residues. Germline lookup yields CDR1 SEHNR and CDR2 FQNEAQ (reference sequence). CDR3 loop: CASSLGGGKNIQYF. The DNA of the CDR3 is TGTGCCAGCAGCTTAGGTGGAGGAAAAAACATTCAGTACTTC.

The table lists this clonotype with many counts. V is TRBV3-1 and J is TRBJ2-5; D call uncertain. CDR1 and CDR2 from the germline V gene are LGHDT and YNNKEL (reference sequence). V lost 1 base and J 0 bases, leaving 12 bases between the germline ends. The CDR3 contains 16 residues. CDR3 region: CASSQGSVAYQETQYF. CDR3 in DNA: TGTGCCAGCAGCCAAGGGAGCGTGGCGTACCAAGAGACCCAGTACTTC.

As regards this clonotype: One junction end does not reproduce the germline sequence, and a read error may be involved. CDR3 loop: CASSELTGRPIREAFF. In nucleotides, the CDR3 is TGCGCCAGCAGTGAATTAACTGGGAGGCCGATTCGTGAAGCTTTCTTT. The chain recombines TRBV25-1 with TRBJ1-1; D not resolved. Germline CDR1 is MGHDK and CDR2 is SYGVNS. The CDR3 loop spans 16 amino acids. The whole variable domain, remainder taken from reference TRBV25-1 and TRBJ1-1, is EADIYQTPRYLVIGTGKKITLECSQTMGHDKMYWYQQDPGMELHLIHYSYGVNSTEKGDLSSESTVSRIRTEHFPLTLESARPSHTSQYLCASSELTGRPIREAFFGQGTRLTVV.

With respect to this clonotype: A much larger clone differs from this one at a single base, so this may be a read error. This chain connects TRBV3-1 to TRBJ2-2, with no clear D. Germline V CDR1 and CDR2: LGHDT, YNNKEL (reference sequence). There are 14 residues in the CDR3. V was shortened by 4 bases and J by 3 bases, with 9 bases between the two germline ends. CDR3 nucleotide sequence: TGTGCCAGCAGCCGACACTGGGACACCGGGGAGCTGTTTTTT. This codes for CASSRHWDTGELFF.

This clonotype was picked up many times. J is TRBJ2-2 and V is TRBV6-2 or TRBV6-3; weak D call: TRBD2 (6 bases). Per the germline V gene, CDR1 is MNHEY and CDR2 is SVGEGT. The CDR3 length is 17 residues. Between the trimmed V and J ends, which lost 4 bases and 1 base, there was a span of 16 bases. The CDR3 DNA reads as TGTGCCAGCAGTTCCGCGCCTGGGCGGGAGAACACCGGGGAGCTGTTTTTT. Amino acids: CASSSAPGRENTGELFF.